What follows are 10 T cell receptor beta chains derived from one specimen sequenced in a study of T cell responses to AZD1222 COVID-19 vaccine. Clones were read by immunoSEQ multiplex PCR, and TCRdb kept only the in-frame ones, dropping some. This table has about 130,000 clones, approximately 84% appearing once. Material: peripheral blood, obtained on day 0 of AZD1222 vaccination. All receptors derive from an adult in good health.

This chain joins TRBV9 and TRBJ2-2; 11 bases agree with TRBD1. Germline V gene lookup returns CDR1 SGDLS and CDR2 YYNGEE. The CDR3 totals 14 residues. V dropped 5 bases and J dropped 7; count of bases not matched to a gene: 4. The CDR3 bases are TGTGCCAGCAGGAGGACAGGGGGCATCGGGGAGCTGTTTTTT. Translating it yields CASRRTGGIGELFF.

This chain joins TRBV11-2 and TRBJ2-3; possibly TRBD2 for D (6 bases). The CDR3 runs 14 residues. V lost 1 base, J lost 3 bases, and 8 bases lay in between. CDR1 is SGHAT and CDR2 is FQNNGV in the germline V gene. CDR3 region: CASSLGLATDTQYF. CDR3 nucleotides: TGTGCCAGCAGCTTAGGGCTAGCGACAGATACGCAGTATTTT. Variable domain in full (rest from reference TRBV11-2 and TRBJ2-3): EAGVAQSPRYKIIEKRQSVAFWCNPISGHATLYWYQQILGQGPKLLIQFQNNGVVDDSQLPKDRFSAERLKGVDSTLKIQPAKLEDSAVYLCASSLGLATDTQYFGPGTRLTVL.

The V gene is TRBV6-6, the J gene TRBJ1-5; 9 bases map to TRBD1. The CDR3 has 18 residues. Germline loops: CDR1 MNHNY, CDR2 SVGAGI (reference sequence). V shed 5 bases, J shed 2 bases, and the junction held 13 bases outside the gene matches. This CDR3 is CASSRTPGQGWRNQPQHF. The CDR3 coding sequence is TGTGCCAGCAGTCGAACCCCGGGACAGGGTTGGCGCAATCAGCCCCAGCATTTT.

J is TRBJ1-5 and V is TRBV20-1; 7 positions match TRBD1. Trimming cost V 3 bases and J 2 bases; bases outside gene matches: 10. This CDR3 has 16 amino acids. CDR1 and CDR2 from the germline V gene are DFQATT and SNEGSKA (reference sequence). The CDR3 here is CSASRQGVYGNQPQHF. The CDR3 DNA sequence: TGCAGTGCTAGTAGACAGGGCGTATATGGCAATCAGCCCCAGCATTTT.

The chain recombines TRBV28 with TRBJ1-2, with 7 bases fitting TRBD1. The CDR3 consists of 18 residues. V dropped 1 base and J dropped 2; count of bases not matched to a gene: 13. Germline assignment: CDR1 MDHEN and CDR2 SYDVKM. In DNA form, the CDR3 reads TGTGCCAGCAGTTTATCAGGGGGGGAGTGGCAGGCCAACTATGGCTACACCTTC. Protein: CASSLSGGEWQANYGYTF.

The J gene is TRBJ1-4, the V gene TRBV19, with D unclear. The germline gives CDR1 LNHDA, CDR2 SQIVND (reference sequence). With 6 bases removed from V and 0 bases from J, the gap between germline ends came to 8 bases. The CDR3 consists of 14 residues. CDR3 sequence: CASRSTTTNEKLFF. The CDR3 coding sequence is TGTGCCAGTAGGTCGACAACAACTAATGAAAAACTGTTTTTT.

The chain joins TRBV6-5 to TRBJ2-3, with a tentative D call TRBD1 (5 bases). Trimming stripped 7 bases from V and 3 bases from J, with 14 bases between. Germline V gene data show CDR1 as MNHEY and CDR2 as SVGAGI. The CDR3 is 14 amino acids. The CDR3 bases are TGTGCCAGCAAGGCAGGGTTAATTACAGATACGCAGTATTTT. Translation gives CASKAGLITDTQYF.

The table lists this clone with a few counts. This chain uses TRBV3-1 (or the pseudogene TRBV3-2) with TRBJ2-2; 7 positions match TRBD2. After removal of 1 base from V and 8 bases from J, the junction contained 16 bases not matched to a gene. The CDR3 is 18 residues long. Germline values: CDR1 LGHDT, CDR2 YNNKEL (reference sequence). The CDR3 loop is CASSQGLGSGTTRGELFF. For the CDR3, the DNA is TGTGCCAGCAGCCAAGGCCTTGGGAGCGGGACCACTCGAGGGGAGCTGTTTTTT.

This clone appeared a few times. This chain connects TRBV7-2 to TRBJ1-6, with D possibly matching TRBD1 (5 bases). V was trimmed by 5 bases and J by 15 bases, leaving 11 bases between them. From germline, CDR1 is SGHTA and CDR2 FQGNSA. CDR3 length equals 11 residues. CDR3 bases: TGTGCCAGCAGCCTTGCCACAGGCCTCCACTTT. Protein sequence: CASSLATGLHF.

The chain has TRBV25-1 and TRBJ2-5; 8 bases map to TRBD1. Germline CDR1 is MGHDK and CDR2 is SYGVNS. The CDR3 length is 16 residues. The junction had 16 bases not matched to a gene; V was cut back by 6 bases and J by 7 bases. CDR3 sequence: CASSHSGQGGIGTQYF. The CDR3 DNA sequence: TGTGCCAGCAGCCACTCCGGACAGGGCGGGATAGGGACCCAGTACTTC.